This T cell receptor (beta chain) derives from a study of regulatory T cells in long-lasting Graves disease. Germline values: CDR1 DFQATT, CDR2 SNEGSKA (reference sequence). The CDR3 is 16 residues long. V was clipped by 3 bases and J by 2 bases; unmatched bases: 9. Arm-PCR of CDR3 regions and iRepertoire HTBI primers were the basis on which TCR beta libraries were built. TCRdb processed the multiplex PCR reads anew with MiXCR; each CDR3 protein has one entry. The top ten clones hold around 20% of a sample with more than 300,000 distinct CDR3 sequences, around 15% of them seen once. The time point: newly diagnosed GD, antithyroid drugs for less than 3 months. The TCR library used RNA extracted from PBMCs. These records were also assigned to another study, of T cells in Graves' hyperthyroidism and ophthalmopathy. According to that study: Patients were aged 18 to 65, had disease duration under 2 months, and had newly diagnosed hyperthyroidism.

The specimen was peripheral blood mononuclear cells (PBMCs), collected at new diagnosis, from a patient treated with antithyroid drugs. The clonotype originates from a woman aged 18-35 years with Graves disease. The chain has TRBV20-1 and TRBJ2-7; the match to TRBD1 covers 11 bases. This chain's CDR3 is CSASRTGGFQTYEQYF. The DNA for the CDR3 is TGCAGTGCTAGCAGGACAGGGGGCTTCCAAACCTACGAGCAGTACTTC.